Below, 2 T cell receptor beta chains from the same sample are listed, as sequenced in a study of blood T cell repertoires in COVID-19. The assay was immunoSEQ multiplex PCR, and TCRdb's table has in-frame clones only and misses some. The data hold around 360,000 clones, with about 89% observed a single time. Source material: peripheral blood. The receptors originated from a woman in her 30s with COVID-19, enrolled during active disease.

The chain employs TRBV7-9 and TRBJ2-1, with 8 bases that match TRBD2. The CDR3 length is 16 residues. Germline V CDR1 and CDR2: SEHNR, FQNEAQ (reference sequence). V dropped 0 bases and J dropped 2; count of bases not matched to a gene: 3. The CDR3 sequence: CASSLASGSPYNEQFF. The CDR3 bases are TGTGCCAGCAGCTTAGCCAGCGGGAGCCCCTACAATGAGCAGTTCTTC. Looking up the rest from reference TRBV7-9 and TRBJ2-1 gives the full variable domain: DTGVSQNPRHKITKRGQNVTFRCDPISEHNRLYWYRQTLGQGPEFLTYFQNEAQLEKSRLLSDRFSAERPKGSFSTLEIQRTEQGDSAMYLCASSLASGSPYNEQFFGPGTRLTVL.

In this sample, this clone turned up a few times. V is TRBV20-1 and J is TRBJ1-3, with D maybe TRBD1 (6 bases). From germline, CDR1 is DFQATT and CDR2 SNEGSKA (reference sequence). The V end lost 3 bases, the J end lost 4 bases, and 16 bases lay between the germline ends. CDR3 length: 15 amino acids. CDR3 in DNA: TGCAGTGCTAGTCAGGGGTCGTTGTCCGGAAACACCATATATTTT. It encodes CSASQGSLSGNTIYF.